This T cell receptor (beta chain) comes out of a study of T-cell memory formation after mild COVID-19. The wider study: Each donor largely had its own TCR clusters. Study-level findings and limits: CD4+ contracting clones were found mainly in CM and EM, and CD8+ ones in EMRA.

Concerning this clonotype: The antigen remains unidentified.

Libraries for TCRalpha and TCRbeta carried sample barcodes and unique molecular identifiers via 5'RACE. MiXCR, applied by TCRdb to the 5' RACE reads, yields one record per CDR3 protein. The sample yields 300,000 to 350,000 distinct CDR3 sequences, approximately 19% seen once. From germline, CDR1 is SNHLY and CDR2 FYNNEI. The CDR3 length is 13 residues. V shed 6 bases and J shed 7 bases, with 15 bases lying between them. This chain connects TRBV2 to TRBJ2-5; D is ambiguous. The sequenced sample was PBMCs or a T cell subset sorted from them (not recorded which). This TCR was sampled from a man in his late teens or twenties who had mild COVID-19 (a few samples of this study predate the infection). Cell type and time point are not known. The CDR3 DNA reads TGTGCCAGCAGCCCACTGGACCAGGCGACCCAGTACTTC. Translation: CASSPLDQATQYF.